The 8 T cell receptor beta chains reported below all come from one sample, sequenced in a study of blood T cell repertoires in COVID-19 (dated by TCRdb to 2020 to 2022). Library method: the immunoSEQ multiplex PCR assay. Not all clones reach the TCRdb copy of this immuneACCESS table, which keeps in-frame sequences only. Checked studies attribute under half of the gap to unresolved V genes and leave the rest unexplained. The sample table shows 300,000 to 400,000 clones, and 80% to 90% are seen once. In total, the top ten clones hold approximately 4.6% of the sample. The specimen sequenced was PBMCs or T cells enriched from blood (not recorded which). The receptors were gathered from a woman between 40 and 55 years old with acute COVID-19.

The CDR3 loop reads CASSQEVKAGLPLTEAFF. The DNA for the CDR3 is TGTGCCAGCAGCCAAGAAGTTAAGGCGGGCCTCCCCCTCACTGAAGCTTTCTTT. The chain is built from TRBV3-1 (or the pseudogene TRBV3-2) and TRBJ1-1; D is unresolved. The V gene's germline CDR1 is LGHDT and CDR2 YNNKEL (reference sequence). This CDR3 region has 18 residues. Trimming shortened V by 0 bases and J by 4 bases, and 21 bases separated the two germline ends.

This sequence joins TRBV25-1 and TRBJ2-7, with a possible D match to TRBD1 (6 bases). CDR1 MGHDK and CDR2 SYGVNS come from the germline V gene. V dropped 8 bases and J dropped 3 bases, with 14 bases sitting between them. The CDR3 has 13 amino acids. The CDR3, as DNA: TGTGCCAGCCTGGACAGTCAAAGCTACGAGCAGTACTTC. Encoded protein: CASLDSQSYEQYF.

The rearrangement links TRBV21-1 to TRBJ1-5. TRBV21-1 is a pseudogene locus. The CDR3 covers 13 residues. For the CDR3, the DNA is TGTGCCCCGACGGGGGTTCTGAATCAGCCCCAGCATTTT. Translated: CAPTGVLNQPQHF.

The rearrangement uses TRBV6-5 and TRBJ2-7, with D perhaps matching TRBD2 (6 bases). Per the germline V gene, CDR1 is MNHEY and CDR2 is SVGAGI. This CDR3 region has 16 residues. The V and J ends lost 4 bases and 1 base respectively, with 17 bases between them. The CDR3 loop reads CASSSFRGLGSYEQYF. The DNA for the CDR3 is TGTGCCAGCAGTTCGTTCCGGGGGTTGGGGTCCTACGAGCAGTACTTC.

The chain employs TRBV4-1 and TRBJ2-1, with 10 bases matching TRBD2. J lost 9 bases, V lost 3 bases, and 11 bases had no gene match. Germline CDR1 is MGHRA and CDR2 is YSYEKL. The CDR3 has 16 residues. CDR3 DNA: TGCGCCAGCAGCCAGGAACCTAGCGGGAGATGGGGTGAGCAGTTCTTC. This translates into CASSQEPSGRWGEQFF.

This sequence joins TRBV7-8 and TRBJ1-2, with D possibly TRBD1 on 6 matching bases. The CDR3 has 16 residues. CDR1 is SGHVS, CDR2 FQNEAQ, per germline. Deletions cut 1 base from V and 6 bases from J, with 18 bases between. The CDR3 DNA reads as TGTGCCAGCAGCTTAGACCTTATACAGGGAATGCATGGCTACACCTTC. Its translation is CASSLDLIQGMHGYTF.

This chain uses TRBV5-1 with TRBJ2-1; 9 bases fit TRBD2. The CDR3 length is 16 residues. V lost 0 bases and J lost 7; bases outside the gene matches: 8. The germline gives CDR1 SGHRS, CDR2 YFSETQ. CDR3 sequence reads: CASSLDPSGGTNEQFF. As DNA, the CDR3 is TGCGCCAGCAGCTTGGATCCCAGCGGGGGGACGAATGAGCAGTTCTTC.

The chain carries TRBV15 and TRBJ1-1; weak D call: TRBD1 (5 bases). The CDR3 consists of 15 residues. V was clipped by 3 bases and J by 0 bases, with 11 bases between them. Germline V lookup: CDR1 LNHNV, CDR2 YYDKDF (reference sequence). CDR3 region: CATSSIGGVNTEAFF. CDR3 in DNA: TGTGCCACCAGCAGTATCGGAGGGGTGAACACTGAAGCTTTCTTT.